What follows are 10 T cell receptor beta chains derived from one specimen sequenced in a study of blood T cell repertoires in COVID-19. Sequencing was performed with immunoSEQ multiplex PCR; in TCRdb, only in-frame clones are kept and a portion is missing. Among fewer than 300,000 clones listed, more than 75% were seen once. Sample: peripheral blood. These receptors originate from a man aged 45 to 65 with COVID-19, enrolled during active disease.

The chain joins TRBV28 to TRBJ1-5, with 7 bases matching TRBD1. Germline values: CDR1 MDHEN, CDR2 SYDVKM. The CDR3 covers 17 residues. With 5 bases clipped from V and 0 bases from J, the junction kept 10 bases outside the gene matches. The CDR3, as DNA: TGTGCCAGCAGTCGTTTGGGACAGCCAGATAGCAATCAGCCCCAGCATTTT. It is translated as CASSRLGQPDSNQPQHF.

J is TRBJ2-1 and V is TRBV13; D might be TRBD2 (5 bases). The CDR3 consists of 15 residues. The germline CDR1 and CDR2 sequences are PRHDT and FYEKMQ (reference sequence). The V gene lost 0 bases and the J gene lost 5 bases, with 11 bases spanning the gap. CDR3 in amino acids: CASSLGEDYHNEQFF. The CDR3 DNA reads TGTGCCAGCAGCTTAGGAGAAGACTATCACAATGAGCAGTTCTTC.

The chain is built from TRBV7-9 and TRBJ2-7; TRBD2 matches at 7 bases. Germline CDR1 is SEHNR and CDR2 is FQNEAQ (reference sequence). The CDR3 length is 12 residues. With V trimmed by 5 bases and J by 3 bases, 1 base remained unmatched. Written as DNA, the CDR3 is TGTGCCAGCAGCCGGGACTACTACGAGCAGTACTTC. Encoded protein: CASSRDYYEQYF.

This sequence joins TRBV5-1 and TRBJ2-7; 8 bases align to TRBD1. J lost 0 bases, V lost 4 bases, and 6 bases had no gene match. The CDR3 is made up of 15 amino acids. Germline-derived CDR1 and CDR2 are SGHRS and YFSETQ. The CDR3 protein is CASSLTGGNSYEQYF. The CDR3 DNA reads as TGCGCCAGCAGCCTAACAGGGGGGAACTCCTACGAGCAGTACTTC.

V gene TRBV19 combines with J gene TRBJ1-1; D unclear. Germline V gene data show CDR1 as LNHDA and CDR2 as SQIVND (reference sequence). This CDR3 is 15 amino acids long. Trimming left V 1 base short and J 4 bases short, with 13 bases between. The CDR3 coding sequence is TGTGCCAGTAGTATAGTCGGCAGGAGGGCCACTGAAGCTTTCTTT. This gives the protein CASSIVGRRATEAFF.

V and J are TRBV9 and TRBJ2-7; 8 bases are shared with TRBD2. V trimming: 0 bases; J trimming: 3 bases; junction bases outside the gene matches: 5. CDR1 and CDR2 from the germline V gene are SGDLS and YYNGEE. The CDR3 extends over 15 amino acids. The DNA for the CDR3 is TGTGCCAGCAGCGTAGCAAGCGGGAGTTTCTACGAGCAGTACTTC. It specifies CASSVASGSFYEQYF.

The chain recombines TRBV2 with TRBJ2-7; TRBD1 matches 7 bases. The CDR3 is 14 residues long. The J segment lost 0 bases and the V segment lost 7 bases, leaving 6 bases of the junction unmatched. Germline CDR1 SNHLY, CDR2 FYNNEI. CDR3: CASTGDSYSYEQYF. CDR3 bases: TGTGCCAGCACCGGGGACAGCTACTCCTACGAGCAGTACTTC.

The table lists this clone with a count of one. The chain uses TRBV21-1 and TRBJ2-3; TRBD2 was called by the table and not checked on the DNA. TRBV21-1 is recorded as a pseudogene. The CDR3 has 18 amino acids. The CDR3 coding sequence is TGTGCCAGCAGCAAAGATAGGACTAGCGGGAGTCGGACAGATACGCAGTATTTT. This gives the protein CASSKDRTSGSRTDTQYF.

This clone was seen just once. The DNA for the CDR3 is TGTGCCAGCTCACCAAAGAGCAGGGCCGCTGAAGCTTTCTTT. It codes for CASSPKSRAAEAFF. This chain connects TRBV18 to TRBJ1-1; D may be TRBD1 (5 bases). The CDR3 loop spans 14 amino acids. Germline lookup yields CDR1 KGHSH and CDR2 LQKENI. V lost 2 bases and J 6 bases, leaving 13 bases between the germline ends.

The chain carries TRBV6-6 and TRBJ1-2, with D maybe TRBD1 (5 bases). CDR1 is MNHNY and CDR2 is SVGAGI in the germline V gene (reference sequence). V was trimmed by 7 bases and J by 8 bases, leaving 17 bases between them. The CDR3 totals 13 residues. For the CDR3, the DNA is TGTGCCAGCACCGCCCGGGGGGGTGAGGGCTACACCTTC. Protein: CASTARGGEGYTF.